Shown below are 19 T cell receptor beta chains from a single sample sequenced in a study of tumor-infiltrating lymphocytes in primary liver carcinoma. Unsorted bulk tissue (about 18-32 mg) underwent RNA and DNA co-extraction. Synthesis of TCR beta cDNA was carried out from about 0.55 ug total RNA with a constant-region primer. Modified slightly, ARM-PCR produced TCR beta libraries over three nested multiplex PCR rounds. Rounds one and two of PCR, each of about 10 cycles, were primed with TRBV1-TRBV30 forward primers and a C-beta reverse primer. TCRdb independently ran MiXCR on the multiplex PCR reads; one entry per CDR3 protein. The data show around 71,000 distinct CDR3 sequences, with 71% seen just once and roughly 15% held by the top ten. What was sequenced was liver tumor tissue from sampling region 4. The subset is: tumor region T4, right-lateral pole. The receptor set was obtained from a woman aged 55-70 years with primary liver carcinoma and hepatitis B virus infection.

This clonotype came up many times. The chain uses TRBV6-6 and TRBJ2-2; 10 bases map to TRBD1. Trimming cost V 6 bases and J 9 bases; bases outside gene matches: 10. Germline CDR1 is MNHNY and CDR2 is SVGAGI (reference sequence). This CDR3 comprises 15 residues. The chain's CDR3 is CASSPGTGVNRELFF. The CDR3 coding sequence is TGTGCCAGCAGCCCCGGGACAGGGGTCAACCGGGAGCTGTTTTTT.

This clonotype was counted at least ten times. The chain employs TRBV7-9 and TRBJ1-1, with 8 bases fitting TRBD1. Germline loops: CDR1 SEHNR, CDR2 FQNEAQ (reference sequence). V dropped 4 bases and J dropped 0; count of bases not matched to a gene: 7. The CDR3 loop spans 16 amino acids. The CDR3 here is CASSSGQGILNTEAFF. The DNA for the CDR3 is TGTGCCAGCAGCTCAGGACAGGGTATATTGAACACTGAAGCTTTCTTT.

The chain is built from TRBV12-3 or TRBV12-4 and TRBJ2-7; TRBD2 aligns across 12 bases. The CDR3 runs to 16 residues. V trimming: 3 bases; J trimming: 5 bases; junction bases outside the gene matches: 8. CDR3 coding DNA: TGTGCCAGCAGTTTTTTGGCTAGCGGGAGGGACAACGAGCAGTACTTC. Its translation is CASSFLASGRDNEQYF.

As for this clonotype: A much bigger clone sits one base away, suggesting this may be a read error. This CDR3 reads CTSSFRGGDTDTQYF. The CDR3 DNA sequence: TGTACCAGCAGTTTCAGGGGCGGGGACACAGATACGCAGTATTTT. V usage is TRBV28 and J usage is TRBJ2-3, with D perhaps assigned TRBD1 or TRBD2 (6 bases each). The germline CDR1 and CDR2 sequences are MDHEN and SYDVKM. CDR3 size: 15 residues.

As to this clonotype: One end of the junction does not line up with germline, which may come from a read error. V is TRBV6-6 and J is TRBJ1-1; D not resolved. CDR3 length: 13 amino acids. Germline CDR1 MNHNY, CDR2 SVGAGI (reference sequence). CDR3 DNA sequence: TGTGCCAACAGTCCCCTCGCAGCGATCAGGGCTTTCTTT. This codes for CANSPLAAIRAFF.

Regarding this clonotype: The CDR3 end shows no conserved phenylalanine or tryptophan, and so a read error is likely. This chain connects TRBV6-5 to TRBJ2-7; no clear D gene. This CDR3 has 15 amino acids. Germline loops: CDR1 MNHEY, CDR2 SVGAGI. In nucleotides, the CDR3 is TGTGCCAGCAATTACACAGACACCGGGCGCTACGAGCAGTACTCC. This sequence encodes CASNYTDTGRYEQYS.

J is TRBJ1-1 and V is TRBV18, with no clear D. V shed 2 bases and J shed 6 bases, with 16 bases lying between them. CDR3 length equals 15 residues. Germline CDR1 KGHSH, CDR2 LQKENI. The DNA for the CDR3 is TGTGCCAGCTCACCAGAGGTTGGAATGGACTCTGAAGCTTTCTTT. As protein: CASSPEVGMDSEAFF.

A note on this clonotype: At one of its ends the junction is not consistent with the germline gene, which may arise from a read error. The chain has TRBV4-2 and TRBJ2-7, with TRBD2 matching 10 bases. The CDR3 covers 15 residues. CDR1 is LGHNA, CDR2 YNFKEQ, per germline. DNA for the CDR3: TGCACCAGCAGCCTGAGCCTAGCGGGAGAAGGCGAGCAGTACTTC. Translating gives CTSSLSLAGEGEQYF.

The chain links TRBV2 to TRBJ1-1; unclear D gene. The V and J ends lost 0 bases and 5 bases respectively, with 10 bases between them. Germline lookup yields CDR1 SNHLY and CDR2 FYNNEI. This CDR3 has 14 residues. CDR3 DNA: TGTGCCAGCAGTGAAGCCTCCAAGAGGACTGAAGCTTTCTTT. Protein: CASSEASKRTEAFF.

The rearrangement joins TRBV15 to TRBJ2-1; D possibly corresponds to TRBD1 (6 bases). The germline V gene encodes CDR1 LNHNV and CDR2 YYDKDF (reference sequence). The ends were cut back, 5 bases at V and 9 bases at J, with 20 bases in the middle. The CDR3 length is 15 residues. For the CDR3, the DNA is TGTGCCACCAGCCGAACACTAACAGGGCCGGGTGAGCAGTTCTTC. Translation: CATSRTLTGPGEQFF.

The chain couples TRBV7-9 to TRBJ1-1; TRBD1 agrees at 8 bases. V dropped 1 base and J dropped 3; count of bases not matched to a gene: 7. Germline V gene sequence: CDR1 SEHNR, CDR2 FQNEAQ (reference sequence). The CDR3 has 16 amino acids. The CDR3 nucleotides are TGTGCCAGCAGCTTAGATACCGAGACAGGGGACACTGAAGCTTTCTTT. It encodes CASSLDTETGDTEAFF.

This clonotype is medium-sized within its sample. V is TRBV6-1 and J is TRBJ2-2; TRBD2 agrees at 10 bases. V was pared by 6 bases and J by 2 bases, with 6 bases of the junction left unmatched. The CDR3 has 16 residues. CDR1 is MNHNS and CDR2 is SASEGT in the germline V gene. In DNA form, the CDR3 reads TGTGCCAGCAGCTCCGGGACTAGCGTTAACACCGGGGAGCTGTTTTTT. Protein sequence: CASSSGTSVNTGELFF.

Regarding this clonotype: The junction shows a germline mismatch at one end, possibly a read error. The chain joins TRBV5-1 to TRBJ1-4; D uncertain. This CDR3 contains 13 residues. The V gene's germline CDR1 is SGHRS and CDR2 YFSETQ. The CDR3 sequence: CASSLCGDEKLFF. The CDR3 bases are TGTGCCAGCAGCTTGTGTGGCGATGAAAAACTGTTTTTT.

In its sample, this clonotype was seen a few times. The chain combines TRBV5-1 with TRBJ2-3, with D unresolved. Trimming removed 4 bases from V and 0 bases from J, with 12 bases in between. The length of the CDR3 is 15 residues. Looked up from germline, CDR1 is SGHRS and CDR2 is YFSETQ. This CDR3 reads CASSLSETSTDTQYF. In nucleotides, the CDR3 is TGCGCCAGCAGCCTATCAGAGACTAGCACAGATACGCAGTATTTT.

As concerns this clonotype: A much larger clone differs from this one at a single base, so this may be a read error. The rearrangement links TRBV7-9 to TRBJ2-5, with TRBD2 identical over 7 bases. This CDR3 comprises 13 residues. CDR1 is SEHNR and CDR2 is FQNEAQ in the germline V gene (reference sequence). V lost 7 bases and J lost 5; bases outside the gene matches: 7. The CDR3 reads CASIQTSPETQYF. DNA for the CDR3: TGTGCCAGCATCCAGACTAGCCCGGAGACCCAGTACTTC.

By sample fraction, this clonotype is medium-sized (0.01 to 0.1%). The chain links TRBV11-3 to TRBJ1-2; perhaps TRBD1 as D (5 bases). CDR3 length: 13 residues. The V gene lost 6 bases and the J gene lost 6 bases, with 14 bases spanning the gap. CDR1 and CDR2 (germline): SGHNT, YENEEA. The CDR3 DNA reads TGTGCCAGCAGTGTCCAGGGAAGCGATGGCTACACCTTC. Translated: CASSVQGSDGYTF.

As to this clonotype: The junction and the germline gene differ at one end; a read error may be behind it. This chain links TRBV10-3 with TRBJ1-1, with 7 bases fitting TRBD1. The CDR3 extends over 15 amino acids. CDR1 and CDR2 from the germline V gene are ENHRY and SYGVKD. CDR3 coding DNA: TGTCCCATCAGTGATACCGGGGGGACAGACACTGGAGCTTTCTTT. It yields the protein CPISDTGGTDTGAFF.

In regard to this clonotype: This clone may be a read error of a much larger clone one base away. This chain joins TRBV7-9 and TRBJ1-2; tentatively, D is TRBD1 (5 bases). The germline V gene has CDR1 SEHNR and CDR2 FQNEAQ (reference sequence). This CDR3 is 14 amino acids long. The CDR3 DNA follows: TGTGCCAGCAGCTACGGGGGACGGGGCTATGACTACACCTTC. Encoded protein: CASSYGGRGYDYTF.

Of note for this clonotype: The missing conserved phenylalanine or tryptophan at the end of this CDR3 makes a read error likely. The chain recombines TRBV6-2 or TRBV6-3 with TRBJ1-6, with a tentative D call TRBD1 (5 bases). CDR1 is MNHEY, CDR2 SVGEGT, per germline. The CDR3 spans 14 residues. CDR3 region: CVSRVGQNNSPLHL. DNA for the CDR3: TGTGTCAGCAGGGTCGGGCAGAATAATTCACCCCTCCACCTT.